Listed below are T cell receptor beta chains from one sample, sequenced in a study of CXCR4 blockade with PD-1 therapy in pancreatic cancer. Only in-frame clones appear in the TCRdb table, and some are missing; sequencing was by immunoSEQ multiplex PCR. The repertoire has thousands of clones, around three fifths of them found once; the top ten carry approximately 15%. What was sequenced was tumor tissue. Every receptor here comes from a human donor with pancreatic ductal adenocarcinoma. Both conserved end residues are part of each CDR3. The D gene is left open where the match is weak. The size of a clone is reported for some rows only, either as once, few or many, or as a class for expanded clones.

TRBV15,NA,NA,TRBJ1-5,TGTGCCACCAGCAGGACATATGAAGGCAATCAGCCCCAGCATTTT,CATSRTYEGNQPQHF
TRBV11-3,NA,NA,TRBJ2-3,TGTGCCAGCAGCTTCCGACAGGGCACAGATACGCAGTATTTT,CASSFRQGTDTQYF
TRBV19,NA,NA,TRBJ2-3,TGTGCCAGTAGTATAATGGACACAGATACGCAGTATTTT,CASSIMDTDTQYF
TRBV19,NA,NA,TRBJ1-2,TGTGCCAGTAGTGCGGGGCCTGGCTATGGCTACACCTTC,CASSAGPGYGYTF
TRBV30,NA,TRBD1,TRBJ1-2,TGTGCCTGGAGTCTGGGGACAGGAAACTATGGCTACACCTTC,CAWSLGTGNYGYTF
TRBV7-4,NA,NA,TRBJ2-3,TGTGCCAGCAGTCGGGAGGGACAGGGTTCAGATACGCAGTATTTT,CASSREGQGSDTQYF
TRBV28,NA,NA,TRBJ2-5,TGTGCCAGCAGCCAACCAGGGGAGGGGAGCCGGGAGACCCAGTACTTC,CASSQPGEGSRETQYF
TRBV6-8,large,NA,TRBJ2-6,TGTGCCAGCAGTTACTCTGGGGCCAACGTCCTGACTTTC,CASSYSGANVLTF
TRBV29-1,NA,NA,TRBJ2-7,TGCAGCGTTGGGGAAGTTTGGGACGGCCAGCCGTACTTC,CSVGEVWDGQPYF
TRBV14,NA,TRBD1,TRBJ1-1,TGTGCCAGCAGCCGCTCGGGACAGGTATTGAACACTGAAGCTTTCTTT,CASSRSGQVLNTEAFF
TRBV19,NA,NA,TRBJ1-2,TGTGCCAGTAACGACAGAGGGGACGCCTATGGCTACACCTTC,CASNDRGDAYGYTF
TRBV18,few,TRBD2,TRBJ2-3,TGTGCCAGCTCACCGAGCGGGAGGGAAACAGATACGCAGTATTTT,CASSPSGRETDTQYF
TRBV28,NA,NA,TRBJ2-7,TGTGCCAGCAGAAGAGGTAGTTTTGCCTACGAGCAGTACTTC,CASRRGSFAYEQYF
TRBV6-8,NA,NA,TRBJ2-1,TGTGCCATCAACGGACGGAGATTTAGCGATGAGCAGTTCTTC,CAINGRRFSDEQFF
TRBV2,NA,TRBD2,TRBJ2-3,TGTGCCAGCAGTGTGAGTCAAGAGCCCGGGACTAGCGGGAGGATAACTAGCACAGATACGCAGTATTTT,CASSVSQEPGTSGRITSTDTQYF
TRBV10-2,NA,NA,TRBJ2-1,TGCGCCAGCAGTTATGGGGCTAGCTTCTACAATGAGCAGTTCTTC,CASSYGASFYNEQFF
TRBV29-1,NA,TRBD2,TRBJ2-5,TGCAGCGTTGGTCCCACTAGCGGGGAGACCCAGTACTTC,CSVGPTSGETQYF
TRBV10-1,NA,TRBD2,TRBJ2-7,TGCGCCAGCCCAGGACTAGTTGGGGCCTACGAGCAGTACTTC,CASPGLVGAYEQYF
TRBV11-3,NA,TRBD2,TRBJ2-5,TGTGCCAGCAGCTACGGACTAGCGGGACCTCAAGAGACCCAGTACTTC,CASSYGLAGPQETQYF
TRBV19,few,NA,TRBJ2-5,TGTGCCAGTAGTATGAGGCATCAGAGGGAGACCCAGTACTTC,CASSMRHQRETQYF
TRBV29-1,few,TRBD1,TRBJ2-7,TGCAGCGTCCTCTGGGACAGCTCCTACGAGCAGTACTTC,CSVLWDSSYEQYF
TRBV9,NA,NA,TRBJ2-2,TGTGCCAGCAGCCCCCATAGTACGAGCACCGGGGAGCTGTTTTTT,CASSPHSTSTGELFF
TRBV11-3,NA,TRBD2,TRBJ2-1,TGTGCCAGCAGCTTAACTAGCGGGAGGTACAATGAGCAGTTCTTC,CASSLTSGRYNEQFF
TRBV19,NA,TRBD1,TRBJ1-3,TGTGCCAGTAGTCCGGACAGGGCTACTGGAAACACCATATATTTT,CASSPDRATGNTIYF
TRBV5-1,NA,NA,TRBJ2-1,TGCGCCAGCAGCAGGGGCGGGTCCAGCCATGAGCAGTTCTTC,CASSRGGSSHEQFF
TRBV19,NA,TRBD2,TRBJ2-1,TGTGCCAGTAGTCCCCTAGCGGGAGGCGACAATGAGCAGTTCTTC,CASSPLAGGDNEQFF
TRBV7-6,few,NA,TRBJ2-4,TGTGCCAGCAGCTTCGGGACAGCCAAAAACATTCAGTACTTC,CASSFGTAKNIQYF
TRBV6-4,few,NA,TRBJ2-7,TGTGCCAGCAGTTACGGAGAAATCCAGTACTTC,CASSYGEIQYF
TRBV15,NA,NA,TRBJ2-1,TGTGCCACCAGCCGGGACACGAGCTCCTACAATGAGCAGTTCTTC,CATSRDTSSYNEQFF
TRBV11-3,few,NA,TRBJ2-2,TGTGCCAGCAGCTTAGGGTCGGGAGCCGGGGAGCTGTTTTTT,CASSLGSGAGELFF
TRBV6-8,NA,TRBD1,TRBJ2-5,TGTGCCAGCAGCGGCCGGGACAGGGGGGAAGAGACCCAGTACTTC,CASSGRDRGEETQYF
TRBV19,NA,TRBD2,TRBJ2-3,TGTGCCAGTAGTACCACTAGCGGTCGACGCACAGATACGCAGTATTTT,CASSTTSGRRTDTQYF
TRBV9,NA,NA,TRBJ2-5,TGTGCCAGCAGCCCTCAGACAGTAAGAGAGACCCAGTACTTC,CASSPQTVRETQYF
TRBV10-1,NA,NA,TRBJ2-1,TGCGCCAGCAGTGCTATCGCGGCTCCCTACAATGAGCAGTTCTTC,CASSAIAAPYNEQFF
TRBV15,NA,TRBD1,TRBJ2-5,TGTGCCACCAGCAGGGCTACAGGGGTGGAGACCCAGTACTTC,CATSRATGVETQYF
TRBV10-2,once,NA,TRBJ1-1,TGCGCCAGCAGTGACCGAGGGAGCCGGGCCACTGAAGCTTTCTTT,CASSDRGSRATEAFF
TRBV5-1,few,NA,TRBJ1-4,TGCGCCAGCAGCTTATCGCAGGCAGGTGGAGGGAAACTGTTTTTT,CASSLSQAGGGKLFF
TRBV29-1,once,NA,TRBJ2-7,TGCAGCGGTTCGAACGGCGGAACCGAGCAGTACTTC,CSGSNGGTEQYF
TRBV18,NA,NA,TRBJ1-3,TGTGCCAACTCACAGGGAGCCGGAAACACCATATATTTT,CANSQGAGNTIYF
TRBV19,once,NA,TRBJ2-7,TGTGCCAGTAGTGGGACCGAACCTTACGAGCAGTACTTC,CASSGTEPYEQYF
TRBV6-8,few,TRBD1,TRBJ1-4,TGTGCCAGCAGCCAGGACAGGCCCCGGGAAAAACTGTTTTTT,CASSQDRPREKLFF
TRBV15,NA,NA,TRBJ2-1,TGTGCCACCAGCGGCCGGGGACTCCTTGACAATGAGCAGTTCTTC,CATSGRGLLDNEQFF
TRBV29-1,NA,NA,TRBJ2-1,TGCAGCGTTGGACCACCGAACAATGAGCAGTTCTTC,CSVGPPNNEQFF